Listed below are T cell receptor beta chains from one sample, sequenced in a study of blood T cell repertoires in COVID-19. This table comes from immunoSEQ multiplex PCR, and its TCRdb copy is limited to in-frame clones, with some not included. The table includes 130,000 to 150,000 clones, around 80% detected once. The sequencing sample was made of peripheral blood. The receptor set was obtained from a human donor in a cohort sampled during active COVID-19. Each CDR3 is given with its conserved first and last residue. The D gene is left open where the match is weak. Clone size is given for some rows only: seen once, a few or many times, or a class if the clone is expanded.

v_gene: TRBV6-4; abundance: NA; len: 14; j_gene: TRBJ2-3; d_gene: NA; CDR3aa: CASSGASDTDTQYF; CDR3nt: TGTGCCAGCAGTGGTGCTAGCGATACAGATACGCAGTATTTT
v_gene: TRBV9; abundance: NA; len: 12; j_gene: TRBJ1-2; d_gene: NA; CDR3aa: CASSKAGFGYTF; CDR3nt: TGTGCCAGCAGCAAGGCAGGGTTTGGCTACACCTTC
v_gene: TRBV5-1; abundance: NA; len: 14; j_gene: TRBJ1-2; d_gene: TRBD1; CDR3aa: CASSLARQGRGYTF; CDR3nt: TGCGCCAGCAGCTTGGCACGACAGGGAAGAGGCTACACCTTC
v_gene: TRBV30; abundance: NA; len: 15; j_gene: TRBJ2-4; d_gene: TRBD2; CDR3aa: CAWNWGGVRGNIQYF; CDR3nt: TGTGCCTGGAACTGGGGGGGAGTGAGGGGTAACATTCAGTACTTC
v_gene: TRBV7-8; abundance: NA; len: 15; j_gene: TRBJ1-4; d_gene: NA; CDR3aa: CASSRQEATNEKLFF; CDR3nt: TGTGCCAGCAGCCGACAAGAGGCAACTAATGAAAAACTGTTTTTT
v_gene: TRBV28; abundance: NA; len: 15; j_gene: TRBJ2-2; d_gene: NA; CDR3aa: CASKGGGGYTGELFF; CDR3nt: TGTGCCAGCAAGGGAGGCGGGGGCTACACCGGGGAGCTGTTTTTT
v_gene: TRBV4-3; abundance: NA; len: 15; j_gene: TRBJ2-3; d_gene: NA; CDR3aa: CASSQGGWGTDTQYF; CDR3nt: TGCGCCAGCAGCCAAGGCGGGTGGGGCACAGATACGCAGTATTTT
v_gene: TRBV5-6; abundance: NA; len: 16; j_gene: TRBJ2-3; d_gene: TRBD2; CDR3aa: CASSPGGGMFTDTQYF; CDR3nt: TGTGCCAGCAGCCCGGGAGGGGGGATGTTCACAGATACGCAGTATTTT
v_gene: TRBV21-1; abundance: NA; len: 15; j_gene: TRBJ2-2; d_gene: NA; CDR3aa: CARSEDRLGTGELFF; CDR3nt: TGTGCCAGAAGTGAAGACAGGCTGGGCACCGGGGAGCTGTTTTTT
v_gene: TRBV5-1; abundance: few; len: 15; j_gene: TRBJ2-3; d_gene: TRBD1; CDR3aa: CASSLGRGFTDTQYF; CDR3nt: TGCGCCAGCAGCTTGGGCAGGGGGTTCACAGATACGCAGTATTTT
v_gene: TRBV30; abundance: NA; len: 15; j_gene: TRBJ1-3; d_gene: TRBD1; CDR3aa: CAWSPRQGAGNTIYF; CDR3nt: TGTGCCTGGAGTCCCCGACAGGGGGCCGGAAACACCATATATTTT
v_gene: TRBV11-2; abundance: NA; len: 14; j_gene: TRBJ2-2; d_gene: NA; CDR3aa: CASSLRGGPGELFF; CDR3nt: TGTGCCAGCAGCCTTAGGGGGGGCCCCGGGGAGCTGTTTTTT
v_gene: TRBV10-3; abundance: NA; len: 12; j_gene: TRBJ2-2; d_gene: NA; CDR3aa: CAVGGFTGELFF; CDR3nt: TGTGCCGTCGGAGGTTTTACCGGGGAGCTGTTTTTT
v_gene: TRBV5-1; abundance: NA; len: 14; j_gene: TRBJ1-1; d_gene: NA; CDR3aa: CASSGTQGNTEAFF; CDR3nt: TGCGCCAGCAGCGGAACACAGGGGAACACTGAAGCTTTCTTT
v_gene: TRBV9; abundance: NA; len: 17; j_gene: TRBJ1-6; d_gene: TRBD1; CDR3aa: CASSVGGGSSYNSPLHF; CDR3nt: TGTGCCAGCAGCGTAGGAGGGGGCAGCTCCTATAATTCACCCCTCCACTTT
v_gene: TRBV5-1; abundance: NA; len: 15; j_gene: TRBJ2-3; d_gene: NA; CDR3aa: CASSLNSASTDTQYF; CDR3nt: TGCGCCAGCAGCTTGAATAGCGCAAGCACAGATACGCAGTATTTT
v_gene: TRBV5-6; abundance: NA; len: 15; j_gene: TRBJ1-2; d_gene: NA; CDR3aa: CASSPTAGLGYGYTF; CDR3nt: TGTGCCAGCAGCCCGACTGCCGGACTAGGCTATGGCTACACCTTC
v_gene: TRBV28; abundance: NA; len: 15; j_gene: TRBJ2-1; d_gene: TRBD2; CDR3aa: CASSPRGRGMGEQFF; CDR3nt: TGTGCCAGCTCCCCCCGCGGGAGGGGGATGGGTGAGCAGTTCTTC
v_gene: TRBV27; abundance: NA; len: 18; j_gene: TRBJ1-6; d_gene: NA; CDR3aa: CASRPGPYRSSYNSPLHF; CDR3nt: TGTGCCAGCAGACCAGGGCCCTACAGGAGCTCCTATAATTCACCCCTCCACTTT
v_gene: TRBV6-2/TRBV6-3; abundance: once; len: 18; j_gene: TRBJ1-5; d_gene: TRBD1; CDR3aa: CASSPGQGAFQWGQPQHF; CDR3nt: TGTGCCAGCAGTCCAGGACAGGGGGCGTTTCAGTGGGGTCAGCCCCAGCATTTT
v_gene: TRBV19; abundance: few; len: 14; j_gene: TRBJ1-3; d_gene: NA; CDR3aa: CASSSGADRNTIYF; CDR3nt: TGTGCCAGTAGCTCTGGGGCGGATCGAAACACCATATATTTT
v_gene: TRBV29-1; abundance: NA; len: 14; j_gene: TRBJ2-3; d_gene: TRBD1; CDR3aa: CSVEQGANTDTQYF; CDR3nt: TGCAGCGTTGAACAGGGGGCCAACACAGATACGCAGTATTTT
v_gene: TRBV2; abundance: NA; len: 15; j_gene: TRBJ2-3; d_gene: NA; CDR3aa: CASTLDYISTDTQYF; CDR3nt: TGTGCCAGCACCCTGGACTACATTAGCACAGATACGCAGTATTTT
v_gene: TRBV4-1; abundance: NA; len: 15; j_gene: TRBJ2-1; d_gene: TRBD2; CDR3aa: CASSQHSGDYNEQFF; CDR3nt: TGCGCCAGCAGCCAACATAGCGGGGACTACAATGAGCAGTTCTTC
v_gene: TRBV23-1; abundance: NA; len: 16; j_gene: TRBJ2-2; d_gene: NA; CDR3aa: CASSQSTGKLAGELFF; CDR3nt: TGCGCCAGCAGTCAATCTACCGGGAAACTAGCCGGGGAGCTGTTTTTT